One and the same sample provided the 20 T cell receptor beta chains below, sequenced in a study of human T cells and chemical hapten exposure. TCRdb redid the calling of the RACE reads with MiXCR, one entry per CDR3 protein. The sample shows 370,000 or so distinct CDR3 sequences, about 4.8% of them seen only once. Time point: patch test 1, 2 weeks after DPC sensitization. Stated treatment: therapeutic diphenylcyclopropenone sensitization with weekly scalp DPC. Specimen: whole blood, collected in connection with sensitization to the hapten diphenylcyclopropenone (DPC). Receptors originate from a woman aged 45-60 years with alopecia areata. Some clones in this sample may be carry-over from other donors' samples.

The J gene is TRBJ2-3, the V gene TRBV10-3; 11 nucleotides agree with TRBD2. The CDR3 contains 15 residues. V lost 11 bases to trimming and J lost 5 bases; unmatched junction nucleotides: 12. Germline CDR1 and CDR2: ENHRY and SYGVKD. The CDR3: CASGTTSGGGDTQYF. CDR3 DNA: TGTGCCTCCGGTACCACTAGCGGGGGAGGAGATACGCAGTATTTT.

This clonotype has a handful of counts. The V gene is TRBV10-3, the J gene TRBJ1-4; weak D call: TRBD1 (5 bases). The germline V and J ends were trimmed by 0 bases and 4 bases, with 12 bases remaining between them. Germline CDR1 and CDR2: ENHRY and SYGVKD. The CDR3 covers 16 residues. The CDR3 sequence is CAISESMGQLNEKLFF. The DNA for the CDR3 is TGTGCCATCAGTGAGTCAATGGGGCAGCTTAATGAAAAACTGTTTTTT.

This clonotype was seen at least ten times. The CDR3 loop is CASSYSGMERTYEQYF. CDR3 nucleotide sequence: TGTGCCAGCAGTTACTCGGGGATGGAGCGGACCTACGAGCAGTACTTC. The chain links TRBV6-5 to TRBJ2-7; D possibly corresponds to TRBD2 (5 bases). V lost 0 bases, J lost 2 bases, and 14 bases lay in between. Germline assignment: CDR1 MNHEY and CDR2 SVGAGI. This CDR3 has 16 amino acids.

This clonotype was seen repeatedly, ten times or more. J is TRBJ2-3 and V is TRBV5-1, with TRBD2 identical over 10 bases. This CDR3 contains 16 residues. In germline, CDR1 is SGHRS, CDR2 YFSETQ. After removal of 1 base from V and 1 base from J, the junction contained 3 bases not matched to a gene. The CDR3 loop is CASSLNLAGGTDTQYF. The CDR3 DNA reads TGCGCCAGCAGCTTGAACCTAGCGGGAGGCACAGATACGCAGTATTTT. Variable domain in full (rest from reference TRBV5-1 and TRBJ2-3): KAGVTQTPRYLIKTRGQQVTLSCSPISGHRSVSWYQQTPGQGLQFLFEYFSETQRNKGNFPGRFSGRQFSNSRSEMNVSTLELGDSALYLCASSLNLAGGTDTQYFGPGTRLTVL.

This clonotype came up many times. The chain uses TRBV9 and TRBJ1-2; the D is unclear. The V gene's germline CDR1 is SGDLS and CDR2 YYNGEE. V dropped 0 bases and J dropped 5 bases, with 5 bases sitting between them. The length of the CDR3 is 12 residues. The DNA of the CDR3 is TGTGCCAGCAGCGTAGAAACTTATGGCTACACCTTC. This translates into CASSVETYGYTF. The variable domain in full, with the rest retrieved from reference TRBV9 and TRBJ1-2, is DSGVTQTPKHLITATGQRVTLRCSPRSGDLSVYWYQQSLDQGLQFLIQYYNGEERAKGNILERFSAQQFPDLHSELNLSSLELGDSALYFCASSVETYGYTFGSGTRLTVV.

This clonotype appeared many times. The chain uses TRBV29-1 and TRBJ2-1, with 7 bases fitting TRBD1. Germline V gene sequence: CDR1 SQVTM, CDR2 ANQGSEA. The CDR3 is made up of 14 amino acids. With 7 bases clipped from V and 5 bases from J, the junction kept 11 bases outside the gene matches. For the CDR3, the DNA is TGCAGCGCCCCGGGGACAGCGAGAAACAATGAGCAGTTCTTC. Protein product: CSAPGTARNNEQFF.

The V and J genes are TRBV18 and TRBJ2-1, with 7 bases fitting TRBD1. Germline V gives CDR1 KGHSH, CDR2 LQKENI. CDR3 length: 18 residues. After removal of 3 bases from V and 7 bases from J, the junction contained 18 bases not matched to a gene. The CDR3 sequence is CASSPIPTGARQRNEQFF. In nucleotides, the CDR3 is TGTGCCAGCTCACCTATTCCCACAGGGGCGCGGCAAAGGAATGAGCAGTTCTTC. The full variable domain, with the rest looked up from reference TRBV18 and TRBJ2-1, is NAGVMQNPRHLVRRRGQEARLRCSPMKGHSHVYWYRQLPEEGLKFMVYLQKENIIDESGMPKERFSAEFPKEGPSILRIQQVVRGDSAAYFCASSPIPTGARQRNEQFFGPGTRLTVL.

This clonotype was counted only a few times. The J gene is TRBJ2-5, the V gene TRBV2; maybe TRBD1 (5 bases). Trimming removed 2 bases from V and 5 bases from J, with 15 bases in between. The CDR3 sequence is 15 residues long. The germline gives CDR1 SNHLY, CDR2 FYNNEI. CDR3 loop: CASSERAGQVETQYF. The CDR3 bases are TGTGCCAGCAGTGAACGGGCAGGGCAGGTGGAGACCCAGTACTTC.

This clonotype was counted ten times or more. The J gene is TRBJ2-7, the V gene TRBV20-1, with D tentatively TRBD1 (6 bases). V shed 0 bases and J shed 0 bases, with 12 bases lying between them. This CDR3 spans 15 amino acids. Germline lookup yields CDR1 DFQATT and CDR2 SNEGSKA (reference sequence). The CDR3 sequence: CSARDPRGNSYEQYF. Written as DNA, the CDR3 is TGCAGTGCTAGAGATCCCAGGGGAAACTCCTACGAGCAGTACTTC.

This clonotype was seen a handful of times. The CDR3 sequence: CSAQTGTSSYNEQFF. In DNA form, the CDR3 reads TGCAGTGCACAAACCGGGACTTCCTCCTACAATGAGCAGTTCTTC. The rearrangement joins TRBV20-1 to TRBJ2-1, with D tentatively TRBD2 (6 bases). The CDR3 runs 15 residues. Trimming took 6 bases from V and 0 from J, leaving 15 bases between them. Germline CDR1 DFQATT, CDR2 SNEGSKA (reference sequence).

The sample holds a few counts of this clonotype. CDR3 amino acids: CASSMEGGYEQYF. The CDR3 DNA reads as TGTGCCAGCAGCATGGAAGGGGGGTACGAGCAGTACTTC. This chain links TRBV2 with TRBJ2-7; D could derive from TRBD1 or TRBD2 (6 bases each). Germline values: CDR1 SNHLY, CDR2 FYNNEI. Trimming removed 6 bases from V and 4 bases from J, with 13 bases in between. This CDR3 is built from 13 residues.

This clonotype has a count of ten or more. The chain employs TRBV29-1 and TRBJ2-3; D might be TRBD1 (5 bases). Trimming stripped 6 bases from V and 2 bases from J, with 15 bases between. CDR1 SQVTM and CDR2 ANQGSEA come from the germline V gene. CDR3 size: 14 residues. This CDR3 is CSVSETVLTDTQYF. The CDR3, as DNA: TGCAGCGTCTCCGAGACAGTCCTCACAGATACGCAGTATTTT.

The chain joins TRBV6-5 to TRBJ1-2; D is perhaps TRBD1 (6 bases). The CDR3 runs to 15 residues. V lost 6 bases and J lost 4, with 18 bases in between. In germline, CDR1 is MNHEY, CDR2 SVGAGI. Written as DNA, the CDR3 is TGTGCCAGCAGCTCAGTGGGACATCTGCTCTATGGCTACACCTTC. Translating gives CASSSVGHLLYGYTF.

This clonotype has ten or more counts. The chain couples TRBV27 to TRBJ2-4, with no clear D. The CDR3 covers 13 residues. V lost 0 bases, J lost 3 bases, and 3 bases lay in between. CDR1 MNHEY and CDR2 SMNVEV come from the germline V gene (reference sequence). CDR3 amino acids: CASSLSVKNIQYF. Here the CDR3 DNA reads TGTGCCAGCAGTTTATCGGTCAAAAACATTCAGTACTTC.

This clonotype was counted only a few times. The chain combines TRBV25-1 with TRBJ2-7; 9 nucleotides agree with TRBD2. CDR1 is MGHDK and CDR2 is SYGVNS in the germline V gene. V lost 3 bases and J lost 9; bases outside the gene matches: 9. This CDR3 is 14 amino acids long. The CDR3 nucleotides are TGTGCCAGCAGTGATCGCGGGAGGGCCGTTCTGCAGTACTTC. Protein: CASSDRGRAVLQYF.

Only a few counts were recorded for this clonotype. V gene TRBV29-1 combines with J gene TRBJ1-3; D gene uncertain. The V gene lost 0 bases and the J gene lost 2 bases, with 8 bases spanning the gap. CDR3 size: 14 residues. The V gene's germline CDR1 is SQVTM and CDR2 ANQGSEA. The CDR3 bases are TGCAGCGTTGAAGATGGAAGGGCTGGAAACACCATATATTTT. Translating it yields CSVEDGRAGNTIYF.

At least ten counts were recorded for this clonotype. This sequence joins TRBV24-1 and TRBJ2-3, with TRBD2 identical over 14 bases. CDR1 and CDR2 from the germline V gene are KGHDR and SFDVKD. V was clipped by 9 bases and J by 4 bases; unmatched bases: 8. The CDR3 has 16 residues. The CDR3 bases are TGTGCCACCGCTCCGGGACTAGCGGGAGTGGCAGATACGCAGTATTTT. Translation: CATAPGLAGVADTQYF.

In this sample, this clonotype turned up many times. The rearrangement uses TRBV20-1 and TRBJ1-6; perhaps TRBD1 as D (6 bases). The length of the CDR3 is 14 residues. The V gene's germline CDR1 is DFQATT and CDR2 SNEGSKA (reference sequence). V lost 2 bases, J lost 6 bases, and 11 bases lay in between. DNA for the CDR3: TGCAGTGCTAGAATCACAGGGATTAATTCACCCCTCCACTTT. Translated, it gives CSARITGINSPLHF.

This clonotype was seen ten or more times. CDR3 sequence reads: CSVERGQGAEQYF. In DNA, the CDR3 is TGCAGCGTTGAAAGAGGACAGGGTGCCGAGCAGTACTTC. This rearrangement joins TRBV29-1 to TRBJ2-7; TRBD1 matches 8 bases. This CDR3 region has 13 residues. J was trimmed by 6 bases and V by 2 bases; bases with no gene match: 6. The V gene's germline CDR1 is SQVTM and CDR2 ANQGSEA.

At least ten counts were recorded for this clonotype. The rearrangement uses TRBV5-4 and TRBJ2-6; 9 nucleotides line up with TRBD1. The germline V gene encodes CDR1 SGHNT and CDR2 YYREEE (reference sequence). This CDR3 spans 18 amino acids. Trimming at V came to 5 bases and at J to 4 bases, leaving 13 bases not matched to a gene. CDR3 in DNA: TGTGCCAGCAGGTCGGCGCCCGGGACAGGGACCGGGGCCAACGTCCTGACTTTC. Translated: CASRSAPGTGTGANVLTF.